This entry concerns a single T cell receptor beta chain. What it binds is not known. J lost 6 bases, V lost 2 bases, and 12 bases had no gene match. The CDR3 spans 17 residues. The data belong to a study of post-analysis software for immune sequencing data. Findings and caveats of the study: The study found TRBV5-6, TRBV5-1 and TRBV20-1 among four to six TRBV segments more frequent in patients than controls.

The authors incorporated unique molecular identifiers into the TCR beta cDNA libraries. TCRdb called the PCR reads again in MiXCR, with one record for every CDR3 protein. The table records just over 250,000 distinct CDR3 sequences, 30% to 45% of them present only once. Sequencing was performed on blood. The rearrangement joins TRBV12-3 or TRBV12-4 to TRBJ2-1; 8 nucleotides match TRBD2. This sequence originates from a girl aged 5 to 17 with multiple sclerosis. The CDR3 here is CASSLLEGTRGGNEQFF. CDR3 bases: TGTGCCAGCAGTTTACTTGAGGGGACTAGAGGGGGCAATGAGCAGTTCTTC.